The 30 T cell receptor beta chains given below trace back to one sample, sequenced in a study of shared clonotypes between healthy human individuals. CD45RO-negative CD8 cells positively selected for CCR7 made up the naive population, which excluded terminally differentiated effector memory CD45RA+ cells. Clones were sequenced by immunoSEQ multiplex PCR, and TCRdb holds only the in-frame ones, with some missing. The data contain around 700,000 clones, about 91% of them singletons. Source material: naive CD8+ T cells sorted from blood. The receptors here all came from a man aged 25-40 years in good health.

In its sample, this clone was seen once. The J gene is TRBJ2-7, the V gene TRBV19; TRBD2 matches 11 bases. Trimming removed 3 bases from V and 4 bases from J; junction bases left unmatched: 5. CDR1 is LNHDA and CDR2 is SQIVND in the germline V gene (reference sequence). CDR3 length: 15 amino acids. The CDR3 sequence: CASSMSLAGGYEQYF. CDR3 nucleotides: TGTGCCAGTAGTATGAGTCTAGCGGGAGGTTACGAGCAGTACTTC.

V gene TRBV29-1 combines with J gene TRBJ2-1; 11 nucleotides agree with TRBD1. Germline V gene data show CDR1 as SQVTM and CDR2 as ANQGSEA. CDR3 length equals 14 residues. The V segment lost 6 bases and the J segment 8 bases; nucleotides outside the gene matches: 9. CDR3 sequence reads: CSVGTGGIRYEQFF. The CDR3 DNA reads as TGCAGCGTGGGGACAGGGGGTATCCGATATGAGCAGTTCTTC.

This chain joins TRBV4-1 and TRBJ2-7; TRBD2 aligns across 8 bases. Trimming removed 1 base from V and 4 bases from J; junction bases left unmatched: 12. The CDR3 loop spans 17 amino acids. Germline V CDR1 and CDR2: MGHRA, YSYEKL. The CDR3 coding sequence is TGCGCCAGCAGCCAAGGGACCGGGAGCGGGAGAATGTACGAGCAGTACTTC. This sequence encodes CASSQGTGSGRMYEQYF.

The J gene is TRBJ2-1, the V gene TRBV4-3; 7 bases are shared with TRBD2. This CDR3 has 18 amino acids. The germline V gene has CDR1 LGHNA and CDR2 YSLEER. Trimming cost V 1 base and J 3 bases; bases outside gene matches: 12. DNA of the CDR3: TGCGCCAGCAGCCAAGTTACCTCTGCGGGAGTAGGCTACAATGAGCAGTTCTTC. Residues: CASSQVTSAGVGYNEQFF.

CDR3 DNA: TGTGCCACGGGGGTCTACAATGAGCAGTTCTTC. Protein sequence: CATGVYNEQFF. The chain uses TRBV6-1 and TRBJ2-1; D may be TRBD2 (6 bases). The CDR3 spans 11 residues. Germline V gives CDR1 MNHNS, CDR2 SASEGT. V was shortened by 10 bases and J by 3 bases, with 7 bases between the two germline ends.

J is TRBJ1-1 and V is TRBV29-1; tentatively, D is TRBD1 (5 bases). The CDR3 spans 10 residues. Trimming took off 7 bases at V and 7 bases at J, with 10 bases between the two ends. The germline CDR1 and CDR2 sequences are SQVTM and ANQGSEA. This CDR3 reads CSGTDNEAFF. The CDR3 bases are TGCAGCGGGACGGACAATGAAGCTTTCTTT.

The CDR3 DNA is TGTGCCAGCAGTCCTTCTATTGCGGACAGAACCTACGAGCAGTACTTC. Protein product: CASSPSIADRTYEQYF. The chain combines TRBV27 with TRBJ2-7; D might be TRBD1 (6 bases). The V end was cut by 5 bases, the J end by 2 bases, with 19 bases between. The length of the CDR3 is 16 residues. CDR1 MNHEY and CDR2 SMNVEV come from the germline V gene (reference sequence).

The V and J genes are TRBV28 and TRBJ2-7; TRBD1 agrees at 10 bases. The CDR3 runs 14 residues. The V and J ends lost 8 bases and 1 base, in that order; junction bases with no gene match: 5. The germline CDR1 and CDR2 sequences are MDHEN and SYDVKM. The CDR3 loop reads CASETGGISYEQYF. Here the CDR3 DNA reads TGTGCCAGCGAGACAGGGGGCATATCCTACGAGCAGTACTTC.

The V call is TRBV4-3, the J call TRBJ2-7; 10 bases agree with TRBD2. CDR3 size: 18 residues. Germline CDR1 and CDR2: LGHNA and YSLEER. V was pared by 0 bases and J by 1 base, with 9 bases of the junction left unmatched. CDR3 bases: TGCGCCAGCAGCCAAGATGGACCCCCAGCGGGAGGGTCCTACGAGCAGTACTTC. Amino acid sequence: CASSQDGPPAGGSYEQYF.

This clone has a single count. The V gene is TRBV7-9, the J gene TRBJ2-1, with 14 nucleotides matching TRBD2. Germline V gene sequence: CDR1 SEHNR, CDR2 FQNEAQ (reference sequence). The junction had 11 bases not matched to a gene; V was cut back by 8 bases and J by 2 bases. The CDR3 is 18 amino acids. This chain's CDR3 is CASLGTSGSVGPYNEQFF. The CDR3 DNA follows: TGTGCCAGCCTGGGGACTAGCGGGAGTGTTGGTCCCTACAATGAGCAGTTCTTC.

V gene TRBV19 combines with J gene TRBJ2-7; D assignment may be TRBD1 or TRBD2 (5 bases each). Trimming pared 5 bases from V and 2 bases from J, leaving 16 bases between. Germline V gene lookup returns CDR1 LNHDA and CDR2 SQIVND (reference sequence). CDR3 length: 15 amino acids. The CDR3 loop is CASSGDVRDPYEQYF. CDR3 nucleotides: TGTGCCAGTAGTGGGGACGTCAGGGATCCCTACGAGCAGTACTTC.

The rearrangement links TRBV5-1 to TRBJ1-2; a possible D gene is TRBD1 (5 bases). The CDR3 has 13 amino acids. V was trimmed by 4 bases and J by 10 bases, leaving 17 bases between them. The V gene's germline CDR1 is SGHRS and CDR2 YFSETQ. DNA of the CDR3: TGCGCCAGCAGCCCCTTCCCCGAGGACACCTACACCTTC. It codes for CASSPFPEDTYTF.

The rearrangement links TRBV5-6 to TRBJ2-7; TRBD2 agrees at 11 bases. V lost 0 bases to trimming and J lost 0 bases; unmatched junction nucleotides: 5. Germline CDR1 is SGHDT and CDR2 is YYEEEE. The CDR3 contains 17 residues. CDR3 region: CASSLGTSGFSSYEQYF. The CDR3 nucleotides read TGTGCCAGCAGCTTGGGGACTAGCGGGTTTAGCTCCTACGAGCAGTACTTC.

This chain uses TRBV11-3 with TRBJ2-1; unclear D gene. CDR1 and CDR2 (germline): SGHNT, YENEEA. Between the trimmed V and J ends, which lost 4 bases and 6 bases, there was a span of 7 bases. This CDR3 is built from 12 residues. For the CDR3, the DNA is TGTGCCAGCAGCTGGAATACCAATGAGCAGTTCTTC. Its translation is CASSWNTNEQFF.

This clone has a single count. V is TRBV5-1 and J is TRBJ2-3, with 13 bases aligning to TRBD2. The V gene end was trimmed by 4 bases and the J gene end by 1 base; junction bases not matched to a gene: 3. CDR3 size: 16 residues. Germline-derived CDR1 and CDR2 are SGHRS and YFSETQ. The CDR3 DNA is TGCGCCAGCAGCCCCGGGACTAGCGGGGGCACAGATACGCAGTATTTT. Its translation is CASSPGTSGGTDTQYF. Combining the CDR3 with reference TRBV5-1 and TRBJ2-3 gives the whole variable domain KAGVTQTPRYLIKTRGQQVTLSCSPISGHRSVSWYQQTPGQGLQFLFEYFSETQRNKGNFPGRFSGRQFSNSRSEMNVSTLELGDSALYLCASSPGTSGGTDTQYFGPGTRLTVL.

The rearrangement links TRBV2 to TRBJ1-1, with D uncertain. V gave up 8 bases and J gave up 0 bases, with 4 bases separating them. This CDR3 is built from 11 residues. Germline assignment: CDR1 SNHLY and CDR2 FYNNEI. CDR3 in amino acids: CASELNTEAFF. The CDR3 nucleotides are TGTGCCAGCGAACTGAACACTGAAGCTTTCTTT. Looking up the rest from reference TRBV2 and TRBJ1-1 gives the full variable domain: EPEVTQTPSHQVTQMGQEVILRCVPISNHLYFYWYRQILGQKVEFLVSFYNNEISEKSEIFDDQFSVERPDGSNFTLKIRSTKLEDSAMYFCASELNTEAFFGQGTRLTVV.

The chain joins TRBV2 to TRBJ1-3; 11 nucleotides agree with TRBD1. CDR1 is SNHLY and CDR2 is FYNNEI in the germline V gene. J was trimmed by 4 bases and V by 7 bases; bases with no gene match: 6. This CDR3 spans 15 amino acids. The CDR3 spells CASNLWTGGGNTIYF. CDR3 sequence (DNA): TGTGCCAGCAACCTTTGGACAGGGGGCGGAAACACCATATATTTT. Using reference TRBV2 and TRBJ1-3 for the parts outside the CDR3, the full variable domain is EPEVTQTPSHQVTQMGQEVILRCVPISNHLYFYWYRQILGQKVEFLVSFYNNEISEKSEIFDDQFSVERPDGSNFTLKIRSTKLEDSAMYFCASNLWTGGGNTIYFGEGSWLTVV.

The chain employs TRBV11-2 and TRBJ2-7; 9 positions agree with TRBD1. The junction had 4 bases not matched to a gene; V was cut back by 1 base and J by 3 bases. The CDR3 extends over 15 amino acids. Germline assignment: CDR1 SGHAT and CDR2 FQNNGV. The CDR3, as DNA: TGTGCCAGCAGCTTAGGGTCGGGACAGGGCTACGAGCAGTACTTC. Protein: CASSLGSGQGYEQYF.

The chain uses TRBV28 and TRBJ1-2, with D possibly TRBD1 on 5 matching bases. Germline CDR1 and CDR2: MDHEN and SYDVKM. V lost 2 bases and J 5 bases, leaving 15 bases between the germline ends. The CDR3 is 15 amino acids. CDR3 residues: CASSLVEGKDYGYTF. CDR3 sequence (DNA): TGTGCCAGCAGTTTAGTGGAGGGGAAGGATTATGGCTACACCTTC.

The gene calls are TRBV5-1 and TRBJ2-7; D uncertain. Per the germline V gene, CDR1 is SGHRS and CDR2 is YFSETQ. V was pared by 8 bases and J by 3 bases, with 3 bases between. This CDR3 spans 9 amino acids. The chain's CDR3 is CARHYEQYF. The CDR3, as DNA: TGCGCCAGACACTACGAGCAGTACTTC.

J is TRBJ2-2 and V is TRBV5-4, with 7 bases aligning to TRBD1. J was trimmed by 2 bases and V by 4 bases; bases with no gene match: 5. The CDR3 has 15 amino acids. Germline V gene sequence: CDR1 SGHNT, CDR2 YYREEE (reference sequence). The CDR3 region has the DNA TGTGCCAGCAGCCATGGGACAGCAAACACCGGGGAGCTGTTTTTT. This encodes CASSHGTANTGELFF.

The chain links TRBV9 to TRBJ2-1; D may match TRBD1 or TRBD2 (6 bases each). This CDR3 is 17 amino acids long. The V and J ends lost 3 bases and 0 bases respectively, with 16 bases between them. CDR1 SGDLS and CDR2 YYNGEE come from the germline V gene. This chain's CDR3 is CASSAQEGGSSYNEQFF. DNA for the CDR3: TGTGCCAGCAGCGCCCAGGAAGGGGGGAGCTCCTACAATGAGCAGTTCTTC.

The V call is TRBV6-6, the J call TRBJ2-1, with D perhaps matching TRBD2 (6 bases). The germline gives CDR1 MNHNY, CDR2 SVGAGI (reference sequence). V gave up 4 bases and J gave up 4 bases, with 14 bases separating them. The CDR3 has 15 amino acids. The chain's CDR3 is CASSFGGRSYNEQFF. In nucleotides, the CDR3 is TGTGCCAGCAGTTTCGGGGGAAGGAGTTACAATGAGCAGTTCTTC.

The chain employs TRBV11-2 and TRBJ2-1; TRBD2 agrees at 7 bases. V trimming: 1 base; J trimming: 7 bases; junction bases outside the gene matches: 10. The CDR3 consists of 16 residues. The germline CDR1 and CDR2 sequences are SGHAT and FQNNGV. For the CDR3, the DNA is TGTGCCAGCAGCTTAGGCCCCGCGGGAGTGTATAATGAGCAGTTCTTC. This gives the protein CASSLGPAGVYNEQFF.

This chain connects TRBV6-6 to TRBJ2-5; 8 nucleotides align to TRBD2. Germline V gene lookup returns CDR1 MNHNY and CDR2 SVGAGI (reference sequence). Trimming removed 2 bases from V and 2 bases from J; junction bases left unmatched: 4. There are 15 residues in the CDR3. The DNA for the CDR3 is TGTGCCAGCAGTTACCAGCGGGAGACGCAAGAGACCCAGTACTTC. This encodes CASSYQRETQETQYF.

The gene calls are TRBV15 and TRBJ1-1; D not resolved. Germline CDR1 is LNHNV and CDR2 is YYDKDF (reference sequence). The germline V and J ends were trimmed by 0 bases and 3 bases, with 17 bases remaining between them. The CDR3 totals 17 residues. CDR3 nucleotides: TGTGCCACCAGCAGAGATAGCGGGGAAGAATGGGACACTGAAGCTTTCTTT. Residues: CATSRDSGEEWDTEAFF.

The genes are TRBV10-1 and TRBJ1-1, with 7 bases identical to TRBD1. Per germline, CDR1 WNHNN and CDR2 SYGVQD (reference sequence). The CDR3 consists of 17 residues. Trimming cost V 0 bases and J 3 bases; bases outside gene matches: 10. CDR3 sequence reads: CASSESGGTGDHTEAFF. CDR3 DNA: TGCGCCAGCAGTGAGTCGGGCGGAACAGGGGACCACACTGAAGCTTTCTTT.

This clone was seen only once. This chain connects TRBV9 to TRBJ2-1, with D possibly being TRBD1 (6 bases). Per the germline V gene, CDR1 is SGDLS and CDR2 is YYNGEE. The CDR3 loop spans 15 amino acids. V dropped 6 bases and J dropped 3 bases, with 16 bases sitting between them. CDR3 sequence: CASNNPGQDYNEQFF. The DNA for the CDR3 is TGTGCCAGCAACAACCCGGGACAAGACTACAATGAGCAGTTCTTC.

This clone appeared once. V gene TRBV28 combines with J gene TRBJ2-1, with 12 bases aligning to TRBD2. The CDR3 loop spans 15 amino acids. Trimming at V came to 6 bases and at J to 6 bases, leaving 6 bases not matched to a gene. CDR1 is MDHEN, CDR2 SYDVKM, per germline. The CDR3 sequence: CASSDLAGGSNEQFF. The CDR3 nucleotides are TGTGCCAGCAGCGACCTAGCGGGAGGGAGCAATGAGCAGTTCTTC. Full variable domain (missing parts from reference TRBV28 and TRBJ2-1): DVKVTQSSRYLVKRTGEKVFLECVQDMDHENMFWYRQDPGLGLRLIYFSYDVKMKEKGDIPEGYSVSREKKERFSLILESASTNQTSMYLCASSDLAGGSNEQFFGPGTRLTVL.

The chain links TRBV7-6 to TRBJ2-3, with 11 nucleotides matching TRBD2. The germline CDR1 and CDR2 sequences are SGHVS and FNYEAQ. This CDR3 contains 14 residues. Trimming removed 10 bases from V and 5 bases from J; junction bases left unmatched: 8. The CDR3 sequence: CATELAGARDTQYF. The DNA of the CDR3 is TGTGCCACCGAACTAGCGGGAGCGAGAGATACGCAGTATTTT.